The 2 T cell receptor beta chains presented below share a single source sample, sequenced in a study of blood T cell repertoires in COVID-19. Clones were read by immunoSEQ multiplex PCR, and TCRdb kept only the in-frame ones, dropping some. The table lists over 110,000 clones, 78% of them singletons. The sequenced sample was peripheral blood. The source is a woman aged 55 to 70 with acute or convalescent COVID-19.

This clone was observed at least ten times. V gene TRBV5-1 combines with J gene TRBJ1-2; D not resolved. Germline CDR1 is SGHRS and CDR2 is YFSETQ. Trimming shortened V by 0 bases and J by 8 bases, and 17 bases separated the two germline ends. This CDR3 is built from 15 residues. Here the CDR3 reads CASSLGRTPLRGYTF. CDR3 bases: TGCGCCAGCAGCTTGGGCCGTACACCCTTGAGGGGCTACACCTTC.

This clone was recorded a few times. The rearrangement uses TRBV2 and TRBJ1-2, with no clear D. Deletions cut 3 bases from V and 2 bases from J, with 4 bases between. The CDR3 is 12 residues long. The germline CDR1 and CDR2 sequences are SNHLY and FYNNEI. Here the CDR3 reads CASSDRNYGYTF. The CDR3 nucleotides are TGTGCCAGCAGTGACCGGAACTATGGCTACACCTTC. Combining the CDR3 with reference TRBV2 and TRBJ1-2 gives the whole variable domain EPEVTQTPSHQVTQMGQEVILRCVPISNHLYFYWYRQILGQKVEFLVSFYNNEISEKSEIFDDQFSVERPDGSNFTLKIRSTKLEDSAMYFCASSDRNYGYTFGSGTRLTVV.